This is a list of T cell receptor beta chains from one sample in a study of early T cells in non-severe SARS-CoV-2 infection. In TCRdb, the 5' RACE reads were re-called with MiXCR into one record per CDR3 protein. Counted here are about 59,000 distinct CDR3 sequences, roughly a tenth occurring once; the ten biggest clones make up about 1.5%. Sequenced material: whole blood. The receptors derive from an adult who was a healthcare worker with PCR-confirmed SARS-CoV-2 infection or an uninfected control (not recorded which). CDR3s include the opening cysteine and the closing phenylalanine or tryptophan. D genes are given only for firm matches. Clone size is stated in some rows and not others, as once, few, many or a class when expanded.

V: TRBV5-3
J: TRBJ1-1
size: few
length: 16
D: NA
DNA: TGTGCCAGAAGCTTAGGTCCGGGCGGTGTGAACACTGAAGCTTTCTTT
CDR3: CARSLGPGGVNTEAFF

V: TRBV5-1
J: TRBJ2-1
size: few
length: 14
D: NA
DNA: TGCGCCAGCACCGACCAGCTTTTAGGCAATGAGCAGTTCTTC
CDR3: CASTDQLLGNEQFF

V: TRBV3-1
J: TRBJ1-1
size: NA
length: 13
D: NA
DNA: TGTGCCAGCAGCCGTCGAGGGGGCACTGAAGCTTTCTTT
CDR3: CASSRRGGTEAFF

V: TRBV7-2
J: TRBJ2-5
size: NA
length: 13
D: NA
DNA: TGTGCCAGCAGCGAATTCCTCCAAGAGACCCAGTACTTC
CDR3: CASSEFLQETQYF

V: TRBV12-3/TRBV12-4
J: TRBJ1-2
size: many
length: 13
D: NA
DNA: TGTGCCAGCAGGTTCACGGTCTCTGGTGGCTACACCTTC
CDR3: CASRFTVSGGYTF

V: TRBV7-2
J: TRBJ2-4
size: many
length: 16
D: TRBD1
DNA: TGTGCCAGCAGCTTAGTCGACAGGGGGCCCAAAAACATTCAGTACTTC
CDR3: CASSLVDRGPKNIQYF

V: TRBV7-2
J: TRBJ1-2
size: NA
length: 15
D: TRBD1
DNA: TGTGCCAGCAGCTTAGGGGGGGACAGGCCCTATGGCTACACCTTC
CDR3: CASSLGGDRPYGYTF

V: TRBV30
J: TRBJ1-1
size: many
length: 12
D: NA
DNA: TGTGCCTGGAGTCCCGCGGGGACTGAAGCTTTCTTT
CDR3: CAWSPAGTEAFF

V: TRBV2
J: TRBJ1-1
size: NA
length: 14
D: NA
DNA: TGTGCCAGCAGTTTAGTATCGAAGAACACTGAAGCTTTCTTT
CDR3: CASSLVSKNTEAFF

V: TRBV20-1
J: TRBJ1-2
size: few
length: 14
D: NA
DNA: TGCAGTGCCCCCTTGGGGCAGGGCAACTATGGCTACACCTTC
CDR3: CSAPLGQGNYGYTF

V: TRBV6-2/TRBV6-3
J: TRBJ2-7
size: once
length: 10
D: NA
DNA: TGTGCCTCAGCAACTAACGAGCAGTACTTC
CDR3: CASATNEQYF

V: TRBV10-3
J: TRBJ2-3
size: few
length: 13
D: TRBD1
DNA: TGTGCCATAACGACAGGGGGCTCGGATACGCAGTATTTT
CDR3: CAITTGGSDTQYF

V: TRBV10-3
J: TRBJ2-1
size: few
length: 14
D: TRBD1
DNA: TGTGCCATCAGCCCCGAGGGGGCTTGGCATGAGCAGTTCTTC
CDR3: CAISPEGAWHEQFF

V: TRBV30
J: TRBJ1-5
size: many
length: 13
D: NA
DNA: TGTGCCTGGAGTGGTAGGAGCAATCAGCCCCAGCATTTT
CDR3: CAWSGRSNQPQHF

V: TRBV21-1
J: TRBJ1-6
size: many
length: 14
D: NA
DNA: TGTGCCAGCAGCAAAAGGGGCAGAAGTTCACCCCTCCACTTT
CDR3: CASSKRGRSSPLHF

V: TRBV4-3
J: TRBJ2-3
size: many
length: 17
D: TRBD2
DNA: TGCGCCAGCAGCCAAGATTCGACGGGGGGGCCAGGGGATACGCAGTATTTT
CDR3: CASSQDSTGGPGDTQYF

V: TRBV27
J: TRBJ2-3
size: few
length: 16
D: NA
DNA: TGTGCCAGCAGTTCCCAGGCCCGAGGGTACACAGATACGCAGTATTTT
CDR3: CASSSQARGYTDTQYF

V: TRBV3-1
J: TRBJ2-1
size: NA
length: 14
D: TRBD2
DNA: TGTGCCACCCGACTAGCGGGGGGCCACAATGAGCAGTTCTTC
CDR3: CATRLAGGHNEQFF

V: TRBV7-9
J: TRBJ1-6
size: few
length: 15
D: NA
DNA: TGTGCCAGCAGCGCGGACAGAGGGTATAATTCACCCCTCCACTTT
CDR3: CASSADRGYNSPLHF

V: TRBV6-5
J: TRBJ2-6
size: few
length: 15
D: NA
DNA: TGTGCCAGCAGTTATTGGGGGCGTGGGGCCAACGTCCTGACTTTC
CDR3: CASSYWGRGANVLTF

V: TRBV10-3
J: TRBJ1-2
size: many
length: 17
D: TRBD1
DNA: TGTGCCATCAGTGACCCATCGACAGGGCTAACTAACTATGGCTACACCTTC
CDR3: CAISDPSTGLTNYGYTF

V: TRBV7-9
J: TRBJ1-1
size: many
length: 14
D: TRBD1
DNA: TGTGCCAGCAGGAAGACAGGGGTGAACACTGAAGCTTTCTTT
CDR3: CASRKTGVNTEAFF

V: TRBV5-6
J: TRBJ2-2
size: many
length: 15
D: TRBD1
DNA: TGTGCCAGCAGCAACCGGGACAGGGCCATCAGGGAGCTGTTTTTT
CDR3: CASSNRDRAIRELFF

V: TRBV7-2
J: TRBJ1-2
size: many
length: 16
D: NA
DNA: TGTGCCAGCAGCTTGGTGAAGGCGGGGGCTAACTATGGCTACACCTTC
CDR3: CASSLVKAGANYGYTF

V: TRBV9
J: TRBJ1-6
size: NA
length: 16
D: NA
DNA: TGTGCCAGCAGCGTAGGCATTGGGGTGCCCAATTCACCCCTCCACTTT
CDR3: CASSVGIGVPNSPLHF

V: TRBV27
J: TRBJ2-3
size: few
length: 16
D: TRBD2
DNA: TGTGCCAGCAGCCGATCTAGCGGCTCCCCCACAGATACGCAGTATTTT
CDR3: CASSRSSGSPTDTQYF

V: TRBV2
J: TRBJ1-3
size: many
length: 15
D: NA
DNA: TGTGCCAGCAGTGACTTGATTGCGGCTGGAAACACCATATATTTT
CDR3: CASSDLIAAGNTIYF

V: TRBV5-1
J: TRBJ2-1
size: many
length: 18
D: TRBD2
DNA: TGCGCCAGCAGCGGAGGACTAGCGGGGGGAGGCTCCTACAATGAGCAGTTCTTC
CDR3: CASSGGLAGGGSYNEQFF

V: TRBV20-1
J: TRBJ2-3
size: few
length: 15
D: TRBD2
DNA: TGCAGTGCTGGTAGCGGGGGTCCGGTCGGGGATACGCAGTATTTT
CDR3: CSAGSGGPVGDTQYF

V: TRBV15
J: TRBJ2-1
size: many
length: 15
D: NA
DNA: TGTGCCACCGGGATCGGCGCGGGATACTACAATGAGCAGTTCTTC
CDR3: CATGIGAGYYNEQFF

V: TRBV20-1
J: TRBJ2-7
size: many
length: 14
D: NA
DNA: TGCAGTGCCGCCGGGACTCCCCGCTCCTACGAGCAGTACTTC
CDR3: CSAAGTPRSYEQYF

V: TRBV27
J: TRBJ2-5
size: many
length: 15
D: TRBD2
DNA: TGTGCCAGCAGTTTCGGGAGCGGGGGCGGGGAGACCCAGTACTTC
CDR3: CASSFGSGGGETQYF

V: TRBV6-6
J: TRBJ2-7
size: few
length: 13
D: NA
DNA: TGTGCCAGCAGTAGAGGGGTGGCCTACGAGCAGTACTTC
CDR3: CASSRGVAYEQYF

V: TRBV29-1
J: TRBJ2-7
size: NA
length: 12
D: TRBD1
DNA: TGCAGCGTGACAGGGGGCTTAAGGGAGCAGTACTTC
CDR3: CSVTGGLREQYF

V: TRBV19
J: TRBJ2-5
size: many
length: 12
D: NA
DNA: TGTGCCAGTAGGCTGTCCGGCGAGACCCAGTACTTC
CDR3: CASRLSGETQYF

V: TRBV2
J: TRBJ2-7
size: NA
length: 15
D: TRBD2
DNA: TGTGCCAGCAGTGAAGAGGCGGGGGGGCCTTACGAGCAGTACTTC
CDR3: CASSEEAGGPYEQYF

V: TRBV29-1
J: TRBJ2-1
size: many
length: 13
D: NA
DNA: TGCAGCGTTGAAGATCGGCAGGGCGGTGAGCAGTTCTTC
CDR3: CSVEDRQGGEQFF

V: TRBV30
J: TRBJ1-6
size: NA
length: 12
D: NA
DNA: TGTGCCTGGAATGTAAGGGGTTCAGCCCTCCACTTT
CDR3: CAWNVRGSALHF

V: TRBV20-1
J: TRBJ2-5
size: NA
length: 17
D: NA
DNA: TGCAGTGCTAGAGCCGTTGATTCGGACGCGATCCAAGAGACCCAGTACTTC
CDR3: CSARAVDSDAIQETQYF

V: TRBV7-9
J: TRBJ2-7
size: NA
length: 15
D: NA
DNA: TGTGCCAGCAGCTTAGTGCCAGTCCCCCTCTACGAGCAGTACTTC
CDR3: CASSLVPVPLYEQYF

V: TRBV11-2
J: TRBJ2-1
size: few
length: 13
D: TRBD1
DNA: TGTGCCAGCAGCTTCCGACAGGGCAATGAGCAGTTCTTC
CDR3: CASSFRQGNEQFF

V: TRBV7-2
J: TRBJ1-4
size: NA
length: 15
D: NA
DNA: TGTGCCAGCAGGCGAACAGGGAGGTTTAGTGAAAAACTGTTTTTT
CDR3: CASRRTGRFSEKLFF

V: TRBV12-5
J: TRBJ1-2
size: NA
length: 14
D: NA
DNA: TGTGCTAGTGGTTCCCAACCCCAGAGCTATGGCTACACCTTC
CDR3: CASGSQPQSYGYTF

V: TRBV11-2
J: TRBJ2-7
size: few
length: 15
D: NA
DNA: TGTGCCAGCAGCCGATCGGGGATGGGCTCCTACGAGCAGTACTTC
CDR3: CASSRSGMGSYEQYF

V: TRBV30
J: TRBJ2-7
size: few
length: 14
D: TRBD2
DNA: TGTGCCTGGGGAGCGGGACTAACAAACTACGAGCAGTACTTC
CDR3: CAWGAGLTNYEQYF

V: TRBV6-5
J: TRBJ2-3
size: few
length: 17
D: TRBD2
DNA: TGTGCCAGCAGTTACTATGGACTAGCGGGGGGCACAGATACGCAGTATTTT
CDR3: CASSYYGLAGGTDTQYF

V: TRBV20-1
J: TRBJ1-4
size: many
length: 15
D: NA
DNA: TGCAGTGCTAGAGCAGGTCCCGCAACTAATGAAAAACTGTTTTTT
CDR3: CSARAGPATNEKLFF

V: TRBV20-1
J: TRBJ2-5
size: NA
length: 14
D: TRBD1
DNA: TGCAGTGCTAGAGAGGGCAGGGGGCAGGGGACCCAGTACTTC
CDR3: CSAREGRGQGTQYF

V: TRBV7-6
J: TRBJ2-1
size: many
length: 16
D: NA
DNA: TGTGCCAGCAGCCCAAGACAGGGCCAGGGGGGCAATGAGCAGTTCTTC
CDR3: CASSPRQGQGGNEQFF

V: TRBV14
J: TRBJ2-2
size: many
length: 14
D: NA
DNA: TGTGCCAGCAGCCAAGTCGATGTTCCCGGGGAGCTGTTTTTT
CDR3: CASSQVDVPGELFF

V: TRBV20-1
J: TRBJ2-1
size: NA
length: 15
D: TRBD2
DNA: TGCAGTGCAATCTCCGGGACTAGCCCCTACAATGAGCAGTTCTTC
CDR3: CSAISGTSPYNEQFF

V: TRBV27
J: TRBJ1-6
size: NA
length: 13
D: NA
DNA: TGTGCCAGCAGGGTTGGTTATAATTCACCCCTCCACTTT
CDR3: CASRVGYNSPLHF

V: TRBV12-3/TRBV12-4
J: TRBJ2-2
size: NA
length: 14
D: TRBD1
DNA: TGTGCCAGCAGTACTAAAACAGGGGTTGGGGAGCTGTTTTTT
CDR3: CASSTKTGVGELFF

V: TRBV19
J: TRBJ1-5
size: many
length: 15
D: NA
DNA: TGTGCCAGTAGGAGGAGCCCTTATAGCAATCAGCCCCAGCATTTT
CDR3: CASRRSPYSNQPQHF

V: TRBV6-2/TRBV6-3
J: TRBJ2-7
size: NA
length: 15
D: TRBD1
DNA: TGTGCCAGCAGAACCTCGGGACAGGTGAGCTACGAGCAGTACTTC
CDR3: CASRTSGQVSYEQYF

V: TRBV5-6
J: TRBJ2-7
size: few
length: 14
D: NA
DNA: TGTGCCAGCAGCGTCGCCACAGGGATCCACGAGCAGTACTTC
CDR3: CASSVATGIHEQYF

V: TRBV3-1
J: TRBJ1-2
size: NA
length: 13
D: NA
DNA: TGTGCCAGCAGCCGAGACAAGACCTATGGCTACACCTTC
CDR3: CASSRDKTYGYTF